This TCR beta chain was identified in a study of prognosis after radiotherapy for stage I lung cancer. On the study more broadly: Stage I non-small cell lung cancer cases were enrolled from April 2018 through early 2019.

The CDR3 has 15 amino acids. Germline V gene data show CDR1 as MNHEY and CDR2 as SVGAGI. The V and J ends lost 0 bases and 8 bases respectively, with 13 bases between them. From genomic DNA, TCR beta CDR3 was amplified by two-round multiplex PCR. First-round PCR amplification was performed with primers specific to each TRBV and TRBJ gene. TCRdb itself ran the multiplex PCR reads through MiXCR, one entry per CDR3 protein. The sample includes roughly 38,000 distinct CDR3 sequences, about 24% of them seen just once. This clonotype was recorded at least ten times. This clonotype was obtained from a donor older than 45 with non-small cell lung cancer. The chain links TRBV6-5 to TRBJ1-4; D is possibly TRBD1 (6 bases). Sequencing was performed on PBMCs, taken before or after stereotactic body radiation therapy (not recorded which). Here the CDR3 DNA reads TGTGCCAGCAGTTACTCGGTCAGGGGTGGGGAAAAACTGTTTTTT. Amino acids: CASSYSVRGGEKLFF.